This T cell receptor (beta chain) derives from a study of kidney transplant recipient with SARS-CoV-2 infection. From germline, CDR1 is SGHNT and CDR2 YENEEA. Trimming took 5 bases from V and 4 from J, leaving 23 bases between them. The CDR3 has 17 residues. This clonotype was found many times. TCRdb independently ran MiXCR on the reads; one entry per CDR3 protein. The repertoire holds fewer than 250,000 distinct CDR3 sequences, with 25% to 30% as singletons. The receptor comes from a young adult male patient who had COVID-19 and was a kidney transplant recipient. Some T cells may arise from the graft donor. The starting material was a blood sample, obtained at baseline and between days 110 and 120 from a kidney transplant recipient. V is TRBV11-3 and J is TRBJ1-2; D unresolved. CDR3 loop: CASSQYDDLGKTYGYTF. The CDR3 DNA reads as TGTGCCAGCAGCCAGTATGACGATCTCGGAAAGACCTATGGCTACACCTTC. The whole variable domain, filled in from reference TRBV11-3 and TRBJ1-2, reads EAGVVQSPRYKIIEKKQPVAFWCNPISGHNTLYWYLQNLGQGPELLIRYENEEAVDDSQLPKDRFSAERLKGVDSTLKIQPAELGDSAVYLCASSQYDDLGKTYGYTFGSGTRLTVV.